These 14 T cell receptor beta chains share one sample of origin, sequenced in a study of cytomegalovirus exposure and HLA in healthy donors. 13 Jbeta primers and 60 Vbeta primers were used for the PCR. The protocol was immunoSEQ multiplex PCR, while the TCRdb copy is restricted to in-frame clones and leaves out a portion. This sample has 100,000 or so clones, with about 70% found just once. Sequenced: PBMCs. These receptors were obtained from a man aged 45-60 years in good health and CMV-seropositive.

V is TRBV5-1 and J is TRBJ2-3; possible D gene TRBD1, 5 bases. CDR1 SGHRS and CDR2 YFSETQ come from the germline V gene. Deletions cut 4 bases from V and 6 bases from J, with 15 bases between. CDR3 length equals 14 residues. CDR3: CASSQGGPPDTQYF. For the CDR3, the DNA is TGCGCCAGCAGCCAGGGTGGGCCCCCCGATACGCAGTATTTT.

V is TRBV5-5 and J is TRBJ2-7, with 7 bases fitting TRBD1. Germline V gene data show CDR1 as SGHKS and CDR2 as YYEKEE (reference sequence). There are 15 residues in the CDR3. Trimming took 0 bases from V and 1 from J; bases not matched to a gene: 4. CDR3 in amino acids: CASSLGQGVSYEQYF. The DNA for the CDR3 is TGTGCCAGCAGCTTGGGACAGGGTGTGTCCTACGAGCAGTACTTC.

The chain links TRBV6-1 to TRBJ2-3; 7 bases agree with TRBD2. CDR3 length: 15 residues. The germline V gene has CDR1 MNHNS and CDR2 SASEGT. V was pared by 6 bases and J by 5 bases, with 11 bases of the junction left unmatched. The CDR3 sequence: CASRTYPSGGDTQYF. CDR3 sequence (DNA): TGTGCCAGCAGAACTTACCCTAGCGGAGGAGATACGCAGTATTTT.

The chain links TRBV6-5 to TRBJ1-6, with D perhaps matching TRBD1 (6 bases). Between the trimmed V and J ends, which lost 7 bases and 5 bases, there was a span of 15 bases. Germline CDR1 is MNHEY and CDR2 is SVGAGI. The CDR3 is 15 residues long. CDR3 nucleotide sequence: TGTGCCAGCACGAAGGGGGTTCTGGATAATTCACCCCTCCACTTT. It translates to CASTKGVLDNSPLHF.

The J gene is TRBJ1-1, the V gene TRBV19; D ambiguous. The CDR3 is 13 amino acids. The V end was cut by 7 bases, the J end by 5 bases, with 14 bases between. Germline CDR1 LNHDA, CDR2 SQIVND (reference sequence). The CDR3: CASTPTPATEAFF. In DNA form, the CDR3 reads TGTGCCAGTACCCCGACACCAGCAACTGAAGCTTTCTTT.

The genes are TRBV7-9 and TRBJ1-1; 7 nucleotides agree with TRBD1. The CDR3 contains 19 residues. With V trimmed by 3 bases and J by 6 bases, 22 bases remained unmatched. Germline V gene data show CDR1 as SEHNR and CDR2 as FQNEAQ (reference sequence). The CDR3 sequence is CASSFLGADRPTFHPEAFF. The DNA for the CDR3 is TGTGCCAGCAGCTTCTTGGGGGCGGACAGGCCAACCTTCCACCCTGAAGCTTTCTTT.

The V call is TRBV19, the J call TRBJ2-3; tentative D call: TRBD2 (5 bases). The CDR3 has 15 residues. Deletions cut 7 bases from V and 6 bases from J, with 20 bases between. The germline V gene encodes CDR1 LNHDA and CDR2 SQIVND (reference sequence). The CDR3 protein is CASTPSTSTGDTQYF. CDR3 in DNA: TGTGCCAGTACTCCTAGCACCTCGACGGGGGATACGCAGTATTTT.

This clone was observed a single time. V is TRBV5-1 and J is TRBJ1-6; tentatively, D is TRBD1 (6 bases). This CDR3 is 15 amino acids long. Germline lookup yields CDR1 SGHRS and CDR2 YFSETQ. Trimming took off 0 bases at V and 10 bases at J, with 14 bases between the two ends. In DNA form, the CDR3 reads TGCGCCAGCAGCTTGGGACAGGCACGATGGTCACCCCTCCACTTT. Its protein product is CASSLGQARWSPLHF.

The chain combines TRBV2 with TRBJ1-1; 10 nucleotides match TRBD1. V lost 7 bases to trimming and J lost 6 bases; unmatched junction nucleotides: 11. This CDR3 is built from 15 residues. The germline V gene has CDR1 SNHLY and CDR2 FYNNEI. The CDR3 region is CASNKAGQGFAEAFF. Here the CDR3 DNA reads TGTGCCAGCAATAAAGCGGGACAGGGGTTCGCTGAAGCTTTCTTT.

This clone was counted only a few times. V and J are TRBV5-4 and TRBJ1-2; D might be TRBD1 (6 bases). CDR1 is SGHNT and CDR2 is YYREEE in the germline V gene (reference sequence). The CDR3 runs 16 residues. V was trimmed by 4 bases and J by 3 bases, leaving 19 bases between them. CDR3 nucleotide sequence: TGTGCCAGCAGCCGTTGGGGGACACGATCCGACTATGGCTACACCTTC. Its protein is CASSRWGTRSDYGYTF.

This clone turned up a few times. The chain recombines TRBV7-8 with TRBJ1-2, with D possibly being TRBD1 (6 bases). Trimming removed 5 bases at V and 8 bases at J, with 21 bases between. The CDR3 consists of 15 residues. The germline V gene has CDR1 SGHVS and CDR2 FQNEAQ. The DNA of the CDR3 is TGTGCCAGCAGCCCCCGTTCTGGGGGGGGCAGGGGCTACACCTTC. Residues: CASSPRSGGGRGYTF. Looking up the rest from reference TRBV7-8 and TRBJ1-2 gives the full variable domain: GAGVSQSPRYKVAKRGQDVALRCDPISGHVSLFWYQQALGQGPEFLTYFQNEAQLDKSGLPSDRFFAERPEGSVSTLKIQRTQQEDSAVYLCASSPRSGGGRGYTFGSGTRLTVV.

This clone was seen only a few times. The chain recombines TRBV28 with TRBJ2-3; 9 nucleotides line up with TRBD2. Per germline, CDR1 MDHEN and CDR2 SYDVKM. The CDR3 sequence is 14 residues long. V lost 6 bases, J lost 2 bases, and 3 bases stayed unmatched. The CDR3 DNA reads TGTGCCAGCAGGCGGGGGGGACTCACAGATACGCAGTATTTT. Encoded protein: CASRRGGLTDTQYF.

The chain joins TRBV6-6 to TRBJ1-5; D is uncertain. The CDR3 has 15 amino acids. V lost 7 bases to trimming and J lost 2 bases, with 15 bases between them. Germline loops: CDR1 MNHNY, CDR2 SVGAGI (reference sequence). CDR3 protein: CASKKGGLGNQPQHF. The CDR3 nucleotides read TGTGCCAGCAAAAAAGGAGGACTTGGCAATCAGCCCCAGCATTTT.

This chain uses TRBV7-3 with TRBJ2-3; D perhaps matches TRBD2 (6 bases). The germline V gene encodes CDR1 SGHTA and CDR2 FQGTGA. This CDR3 is built from 15 residues. The V end lost 1 base, the J end lost 2 bases, and 10 bases lay between the germline ends. The CDR3 region is CASSLSTSYTDTQYF. DNA for the CDR3: TGTGCCAGCAGCTTAAGTACTAGCTACACAGATACGCAGTATTTT.